A single sample gave rise to the 6 T cell receptor beta chains below, sequenced in a study of blood T cell repertoires in COVID-19. Profiling relied on immunoSEQ multiplex PCR, and the TCRdb table lists in-frame clones only, not all of them. The table lists fewer than 250,000 clones, 92% of them singletons. Material: peripheral blood. Source of these receptors: a man aged 55 to 69 with COVID-19, enrolled during active disease.

The chain employs TRBV6-9 and TRBJ2-1; D not resolved. Germline V gives CDR1 MNHGY, CDR2 SVAAGI. The V and J ends lost 6 bases and 0 bases respectively, with 21 bases between them. CDR3 size: 18 residues. The CDR3 here is CASRPDPSAAFSYNEQFF. In DNA form, the CDR3 reads TGTGCCAGCAGACCAGACCCAAGTGCGGCCTTCTCCTACAATGAGCAGTTCTTC.

This rearrangement joins TRBV7-2 to TRBJ2-3; 12 bases line up with TRBD2. Germline CDR1 and CDR2: SGHTA and FQGNSA. J gave up 2 bases and V 5 bases, and 5 bases lay outside the gene matches. This CDR3 spans 16 amino acids. The CDR3 DNA sequence: TGTGCCAGCAGCCCCCTAGCGGGAGGGCCCACAGATACGCAGTATTTT. The encoded protein is CASSPLAGGPTDTQYF.

CDR3 protein: CATAGRGRYGYTF. The CDR3 DNA is TGTGCCACTGCAGGGCGGGGACGGTATGGCTACACCTTC. The V and J genes are TRBV24-1 and TRBJ1-2, with D perhaps TRBD1 (5 bases). This CDR3 has 13 residues. Germline V lookup: CDR1 KGHDR, CDR2 SFDVKD. Trimming pared 10 bases from V and 5 bases from J, leaving 16 bases between.

The gene calls are TRBV5-1 and TRBJ1-3; D uncertain. CDR3 length: 15 amino acids. V lost 0 bases to trimming and J lost 4 bases, with 11 bases between them. CDR1 and CDR2 from the germline V gene are SGHRS and YFSETQ. The DNA for the CDR3 is TGCGCCAGCAGCTTGGACCCGGGAGAGGGAAACACCATATATTTT. Protein product: CASSLDPGEGNTIYF.

This sequence joins TRBV18 and TRBJ2-7, with 7 bases identical to TRBD1. CDR1 and CDR2 (germline): KGHSH, LQKENI. Losses at the gene ends were 1 base for V and 13 bases for J; bases not matched to a gene: 4. This CDR3 is 11 amino acids long. The CDR3 region has the DNA TGTGCCAGCTCACCACAGGGGGCCATCTACTTC. It specifies CASSPQGAIYF.

The chain uses TRBV5-5 and TRBJ2-1; 14 bases are shared with TRBD2. Per germline, CDR1 SGHKS and CDR2 YYEKEE (reference sequence). This CDR3 is built from 18 residues. V gave up 3 bases and J gave up 8 bases; unmatched junction bases: 13. CDR3 nucleotide sequence: TGTGCCAGCAGCTCCTCGGGGACTAGCGGGAGAAGGGGGCATGAGCAGTTCTTC. This codes for CASSSSGTSGRRGHEQFF.